The 13 T cell receptor beta chains listed next were all sequenced from one sample in a study of T cell clones after liver transplantation. This table comes from immunoSEQ multiplex PCR, and its TCRdb copy is limited to in-frame clones, with some not included. The sample contains 20,000 to 25,000 clones, around 75% of which appear only once. The specimen was CD8+ T cells from blood, collected approximately 52 months after liver transplant. The source is a human patient who received a liver transplant. Among the T cells, some may be from the graft donor.

The gene calls are TRBV19 and TRBJ1-4; D is undetermined. CDR3 size: 14 residues. Germline V gives CDR1 LNHDA, CDR2 SQIVND (reference sequence). The V and J ends lost 5 bases and 0 bases respectively, with 7 bases between them. This CDR3 is CASSVHATNEKLFF. The DNA of the CDR3 is TGTGCCAGTAGTGTCCACGCAACTAATGAAAAACTGTTTTTT.

This clone was observed a few times. The J gene is TRBJ2-7, the V gene TRBV28; D may be TRBD2 (5 bases). Trimming shortened V by 5 bases and J by 4 bases, and 15 bases separated the two germline ends. Germline assignment: CDR1 MDHEN and CDR2 SYDVKM. CDR3 length: 14 residues. CDR3 DNA: TGTGCCAGCAGTCCCTTGAAGGAGGATTACGAGCAGTACTTC. Its translation is CASSPLKEDYEQYF.

This clone was counted only a few times. Other DNA sequences in the sample encode the same CDR3. The J gene is TRBJ1-1, the V gene TRBV6-5; no reliable D call. Trimming left V 0 bases short and J 3 bases short, with 5 bases between. Germline V CDR1 and CDR2: MNHEY, SVGAGI. This CDR3 has 13 residues. The CDR3 loop is CASSYSKDTEAFF. In DNA form, the CDR3 reads TGTGCCAGCAGTTACTCAAAGGACACTGAAGCTTTCTTT.

V and J are TRBV7-6 and TRBJ2-3, with 7 positions matching TRBD2. Unmatched junction bases numbered 2, after V lost 0 bases and J lost 5 bases. CDR1 is SGHVS and CDR2 is FNYEAQ in the germline V gene. The CDR3 contains 14 residues. In nucleotides, the CDR3 is TGTGCCAGCAGCTTAGCGTCGGGAGGAGATACGCAGTATTTT. It specifies CASSLASGGDTQYF.

The table lists this clone with a few counts. This chain uses TRBV6-6 with TRBJ1-4; the D is unclear. CDR3 length: 15 residues. Germline loops: CDR1 MNHNY, CDR2 SVGAGI (reference sequence). V was trimmed by 2 bases and J by 5 bases, leaving 12 bases between them. CDR3 in amino acids: CASSYGNEENEKLFF. In DNA form, the CDR3 reads TGTGCCAGCAGTTACGGGAACGAGGAGAATGAAAAACTGTTTTTT.

The chain joins TRBV15 to TRBJ2-7; 7 bases align to TRBD1. J was trimmed by 4 bases and V by 3 bases; bases with no gene match: 6. The CDR3 length is 14 residues. The germline gives CDR1 LNHNV, CDR2 YYDKDF (reference sequence). The CDR3 DNA reads TGTGCCACCAGCAGCACCGGGACAGAATACGAGCAGTACTTC. Protein product: CATSSTGTEYEQYF. Based on the CDR3 plus reference TRBV15 and TRBJ2-7, the full variable domain is DAMVIQNPRYQVTQFGKPVTLSCSQTLNHNVMYWYQQKSSQAPKLLFHYYDKDFNNEADTPDNFQSRRPNTSFCFLDIRSPGLGDTAMYLCATSSTGTEYEQYFGPGTRLTVT.

The chain is built from TRBV4-1 and TRBJ1-3; D ambiguous. Germline V gene sequence: CDR1 MGHRA, CDR2 YSYEKL. The CDR3 has 12 residues. Trimming took 4 bases from V and 4 from J, leaving 5 bases between them. The CDR3 here is CASSPTGNTIYF. The CDR3 nucleotides are TGCGCCAGCAGCCCCACCGGAAACACCATATATTTT.

The chain links TRBV27 to TRBJ1-2; D is unresolved. The CDR3 runs to 13 residues. V was pared by 5 bases and J by 6 bases, with 13 bases between. Germline V CDR1 and CDR2: MNHEY, SMNVEV (reference sequence). CDR3 sequence: CASSPRRVDGYTF. In DNA form, the CDR3 reads TGTGCCAGCAGTCCCCGGAGGGTAGATGGCTACACCTTC.

This clone has a handful of counts. This rearrangement joins TRBV11-2 to TRBJ1-1; the D is unclear. The CDR3 is 12 residues long. Looked up from germline, CDR1 is SGHAT and CDR2 is FQNNGV. Trimming left V 5 bases short and J 3 bases short, with 7 bases between. The CDR3 DNA sequence: TGTGCCAGCAGCCCGGTGGACACTGAAGCTTTCTTT. It yields the protein CASSPVDTEAFF.

CDR3 bases: TGTGCCAGCAGCAGCTGGGACCACAAAGAGACCCAGTACTTC. Protein: CASSSWDHKETQYF. The chain employs TRBV7-9 and TRBJ2-5; D tentatively fits TRBD1 or TRBD2 (5 bases each). CDR1 SEHNR and CDR2 FQNEAQ come from the germline V gene (reference sequence). The CDR3 is made up of 14 amino acids. Trimming removed 5 bases at V and 3 bases at J, with 13 bases between.

The chain links TRBV27 to TRBJ2-7, with no clear D. The CDR3 is made up of 15 amino acids. V was clipped by 0 bases and J by 2 bases, with 11 bases between them. Germline CDR1 reads MNHEY; CDR2 reads SMNVEV (reference sequence). Here the CDR3 reads CASSLSPNGPYEQYF. The DNA for the CDR3 is TGTGCCAGCAGTTTATCCCCCAACGGACCCTACGAGCAGTACTTC.

This clone appeared a few times. The chain couples TRBV30 to TRBJ2-7; D gene unclear. This CDR3 comprises 11 residues. Germline-derived CDR1 and CDR2 are GTSNPN and SVGIG (reference sequence). Trimming removed 0 bases at V and 6 bases at J, with 6 bases between. CDR3 sequence: CAWSVMGEQYF. CDR3 DNA sequence: TGTGCCTGGAGTGTGATGGGCGAGCAGTACTTC.

This clone was detected only once. The V and J genes are TRBV18 and TRBJ2-1; D gene uncertain. V shed 2 bases and J shed 2 bases, with 10 bases lying between them. The CDR3 contains 15 residues. CDR1 and CDR2 from the germline V gene are KGHSH and LQKENI. DNA of the CDR3: TGTGCCAGCTCACCAGAGCCGATGCCCTACAATGAGCAGTTCTTC. Amino acids: CASSPEPMPYNEQFF.